Listed below are T cell receptor beta chains from one sample, sequenced in a study of cytomegalovirus exposure and HLA in healthy donors. Clones were read by immunoSEQ multiplex PCR, and TCRdb kept only the in-frame ones, dropping some. The data show around 30,000 clones, with around 87% seen just once and approximately 3% held by the top ten. Sequencing input: PBMCs. Receptors were obtained from a boy aged 5-17 years in good health and CMV-seronegative. Both conserved end residues are part of each CDR3. The D gene is left open where the match is weak. Clone size is not always given. Where it is, it says once, few, many or a class for expanded clones.

abundance	d_gene	v_gene	j_gene	CDR3aa	CDR3nt
NA	NA	TRBV19	TRBJ1-2	CASSAQGLYGYTF	TGTGCCAGTAGTGCCCAGGGGCTGTATGGCTACACCTTC
NA	NA	TRBV5-1	TRBJ2-1	CASSLVMGGGLNEQFF	TGCGCCAGCAGCTTGGTCATGGGGGGGGGCCTCAATGAGCAGTTCTTC
NA	TRBD2	TRBV4-1	TRBJ2-1	CASSHPTSGPKQFF	TGCGCCAGCAGCCACCCGACTAGCGGTCCAAAGCAGTTCTTC
NA	NA	TRBV19	TRBJ2-1	CASSGEPYNEQFF	TGTGCCAGTAGCGGGGAGCCATACAATGAGCAGTTCTTC
NA	TRBD1	TRBV19	TRBJ2-1	CASSIRDRGSYNEQFF	TGTGCCAGTAGTATAAGGGACAGGGGGAGCTACAATGAGCAGTTCTTC
NA	NA	TRBV6-5	TRBJ1-1	CASSQEGTEAFF	TGTGCCAGCAGTCAGGAGGGGACTGAAGCTTTCTTT
NA	NA	TRBV5-6	TRBJ1-1	CASRVTGSPEAFF	TGTGCCAGCAGGGTAACAGGGAGCCCTGAAGCTTTCTTT
NA	NA	TRBV2	TRBJ1-3	CASTLEGNTIYF	TGTGCCAGCACCCTAGAGGGAAACACCATATATTTT
NA	NA	TRBV19	TRBJ1-1	CASSIGRTEAFF	TGTGCCAGTAGTATAGGGAGAACTGAAGCTTTCTTT
NA	TRBD2	TRBV14	TRBJ2-6	CASSSRFAGAGANVLTF	TGTGCCAGCAGCTCCCGATTCGCGGGGGCTGGGGCCAACGTCCTGACTTTC
NA	NA	TRBV4-1	TRBJ1-5	CASSQTSLSNQPQHF	TGCGCCAGCAGCCAAACTTCACTTAGTAATCAGCCCCAGCATTTT
NA	NA	TRBV11-3	TRBJ1-2	CASLTFLPGANYGYTF	TGTGCCAGCCTCACTTTCCTCCCGGGGGCTAACTATGGCTACACCTTC
NA	TRBD1	TRBV4-1	TRBJ2-7	CASSQGGLNRGEQYF	TGCGCCAGCAGCCAAGGGGGGCTTAACAGGGGCGAGCAGTACTTC
NA	NA	TRBV19	TRBJ1-3	CASSIGVFSGNTIYF	TGTGCCAGTAGTATCGGGGTGTTCTCTGGAAACACCATATATTTT
NA	NA	TRBV6-6	TRBJ2-1	CASSYSTRDEQFF	TGTGCCAGCAGTTACTCGACCAGGGATGAGCAGTTCTTC
NA	TRBD1	TRBV7-9	TRBJ2-5	CASSSGQGETQYF	TGTGCCAGCAGCTCGGGACAGGGAGAGACCCAGTACTTC
NA	NA	TRBV25-1	TRBJ2-2	CASSDLSRANTGELFF	TGTGCCAGCAGTGATCTCTCCAGGGCGAACACCGGGGAGCTGTTTTTT
once	TRBD2	TRBV6-5	TRBJ2-3	CASSYQGLGTDTQYF	TGTGCCAGCAGTTACCAGGGACTAGGAACGGATACGCAGTATTTT
NA	TRBD1	TRBV13	TRBJ2-7	CASSFGGQGYEQYF	TGTGCCAGCAGCTTTGGAGGACAGGGGTACGAGCAGTACTTC
once	NA	TRBV7-2	TRBJ2-3	CASTLAGDTQYF	TGTGCCAGCACCTTGGCCGGGGATACGCAGTATTTT
NA	NA	TRBV18	TRBJ1-2	CASSLSGSVHYGYTF	TGTGCCAGCTCACTCTCGGGGTCTGTACACTATGGCTACACCTTC
NA	NA	TRBV15	TRBJ1-6	CATSPPWGRYSPLHF	TGTGCCACCAGTCCCCCATGGGGCAGGTATTCACCCCTCCACTTT